The 4 T cell receptor beta chains in this list originate from one sample, sequenced in a study of blood T cell repertoires in COVID-19. The assay was immunoSEQ multiplex PCR, and TCRdb's table has in-frame clones only and misses some. The data hold over 200,000 clones, with roughly 84% observed a single time. The source material was PBMCs or T cells enriched from blood (not recorded which). Receptor source: a woman between 40 and 50 years old who had recovered from COVID-19.

The chain recombines TRBV6-5 with TRBJ1-3, with 9 bases aligning to TRBD1. Germline loops: CDR1 MNHEY, CDR2 SVGAGI. With 6 bases clipped from V and 6 bases from J, the junction kept 3 bases outside the gene matches. This CDR3 comprises 13 residues. This CDR3 is CASRTGGANTIYF. The CDR3 coding sequence is TGTGCCAGCAGAACAGGGGGCGCAAACACCATATATTTT.

The V gene is TRBV6-5, the J gene TRBJ2-7, with TRBD1 as a possible D gene (6 bases). CDR3 length equals 13 residues. V was cut by 6 bases and J by 1 base, with 10 bases left in between. CDR1 and CDR2 from the germline V gene are MNHEY and SVGAGI. The DNA of the CDR3 is TGTGCCAGCAGCCGAGGGGGTTCCTACGAGCAGTACTTC. Translated: CASSRGGSYEQYF.

This chain connects TRBV28 to TRBJ2-1, with 8 bases fitting TRBD2. Germline loops: CDR1 MDHEN, CDR2 SYDVKM. The CDR3 spans 18 residues. Trimming removed 4 bases from V and 3 bases from J; junction bases left unmatched: 14. As DNA, the CDR3 is TGTGCCAGCAGTTCGAACCGACCCGGGACTAGGGGCTACAATGAGCAGTTCTTC. Translated: CASSSNRPGTRGYNEQFF.

Remarks on this clone: At one of its ends the junction is not consistent with the germline gene, which may arise from a read error. The CDR3 DNA follows: TGTGCCAGCAGCCCCTTTTTCGGGAGGGCCTATGAGCAGTACTTC. Its protein is CASSPFFGRAYEQYF. The chain has TRBV5-7 and TRBJ2-7; the match to TRBD2 covers 8 bases. TRBV5-7 falls under the ORF class, with uncertain function. The CDR3 runs 15 residues.